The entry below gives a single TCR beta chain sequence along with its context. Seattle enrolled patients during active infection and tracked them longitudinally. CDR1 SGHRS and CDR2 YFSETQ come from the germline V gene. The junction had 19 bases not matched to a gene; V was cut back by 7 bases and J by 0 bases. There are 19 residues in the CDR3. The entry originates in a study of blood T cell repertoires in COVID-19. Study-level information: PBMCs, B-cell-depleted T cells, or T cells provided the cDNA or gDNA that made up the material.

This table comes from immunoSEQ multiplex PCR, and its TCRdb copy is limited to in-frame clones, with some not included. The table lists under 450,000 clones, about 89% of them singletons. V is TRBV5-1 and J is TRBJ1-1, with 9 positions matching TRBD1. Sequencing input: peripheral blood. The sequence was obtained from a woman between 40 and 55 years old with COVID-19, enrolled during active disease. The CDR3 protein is CASFPKPTGGAEMNTEAFF. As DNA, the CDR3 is TGCGCCAGCTTTCCTAAACCTACAGGGGGCGCCGAGATGAACACTGAAGCTTTCTTT.